This TCR beta chain was sequenced in a study of T cell responses to AZD1222 COVID-19 vaccine (dated by TCRdb to the early 2020s). Turning to the overall study: A total of just over 230 trial participants underwent TCR sequencing, of whom 200 to 220 received two doses of AZD1222 and some 26 received two doses of the MenACWY control vaccine. Trial participants were enrolled by age into 18-55, 56-69 and 70-plus year subgroups, with about 150, 28 and 57 TCR-sequenced participants respectively.

The intended sense of this specimen's time point label: about 28 days (+/-7) after the second vaccine dose. AZD1222 recipients with second doses at about 4 weeks or about 12 weeks were pooled, because spike-specific TCR depth and breadth did not differ between schedules. Vaccinee samples were obtained from the UK trials COV001 and COV002, which included a single-blind randomized controlled phase 2/3 trial of AZD1222 (ChAdOx1 nCoV-19) in healthy adults. Trial participant PBMC samples were collected at day 0 and day 28 after the second dose for TCRbeta chain sequencing. Overall study outcomes, separate from this receptor: Most participants were white British and females outnumbered males, and the authors suggested that clonal diversity may have been underestimated. The 56-69-year group was small, and its depth increase did not reach significance, likely because of low power. Conclusions about previously exposed vaccinees were limited because only six or seven AZD1222 recipients were SARS-CoV-2 seropositive at baseline. Nearly half of unique spike-specific TCRs reportedly recognized epitopes outside regions mutated in the B.1.351 and B.1.1.7 variants. Vaccine-associated CD4 TCRs spanned the whole spike protein, with dominant responses in regions 160-218 and 743-854. Because no samples from the day 14 peak response were available, repertoires could be characterized only after the peak T cell response. Spike-specific TCR breadth and depth rose significantly after two AZD1222 doses compared with day 0 and with MenACWY recipients.

The CDR3 regions of human TCRbeta chains were subjected to immunosequencing. As for the original processing: Repertoire TCRs were matched against a reference library of SARS-CoV-2-specific TCRs generated with the MIRA antigen-specificity platform. Breadth meant the fraction of unique TCRs that were SARS-CoV-2-associated, whereas depth meant the fraction of total T cells that were SARS-CoV-2-associated. Using the MIRA data, every spike-specific TCR was mapped to the spike region that the TCR reacted to and assigned to either a CD4 or a CD8 class. Log10-transformed breadth and depth values were compared by one-way ANOVA with Sidak's multiple comparisons tests. TCRdb carries this immuneACCESS record with in-frame sequences only. Its versions omit some clonotypes, under half of them owing to an unresolved V gene in the studies checked, with the rest unexplained. For V, J and clone size, that table is used; D and trimming come from the DNA. For this sample the table gives approximately 140,000 clones, of which roughly nine tenths were detected only once. Around 1.6% of the sample is held by the ten biggest clonotypes.

Reading from cysteine to phenylalanine, the CDR3 counts 16 amino acids. The entry retains the CDR3 DNA only, 48 bases that are in frame from base 1. At the junction V is shortened by 3 bases and J by 3 bases; bases outside the gene matches: 5. The germline V gene specifies SGHDT as CDR1 and YYEEEE as CDR2. About this clone itself: Its target antigen remains unknown. No qualities accompany the bases; no much larger clone lies one base away.

The sample here was peripheral blood, taken 28 days after the second AZD1222 dose. This sequence was found in an adult who received the AZD1222 COVID-19 vaccine. Recombination linked TRBV5-6 to TRBJ1-3; 11 bases in between match TRBD1. In nucleotide form, the sequence is TGTGCCAGCAGCTCCAGGACAGGGGGCAATGGAAACACCATATATTTT. This sequence encodes CASSSRTGGNGNTIYF. The CDR3, completed at both ends by the reference TRBV5-6 and TRBJ1-3 genes, gives the full variable domain DAGVTQSPTHLIKTRGQQVTLRCSPKSGHDTVSWYQQALGQGPQFIFQYYEEEERQRGNFPDRFSGHQFPNYSSELNVNALLLGDSALYLCASSSRTGGNGNTIYFGEGSWLTVV.